This T cell receptor (beta chain) emerged from a study of CD8 T cells in ankylosing spondylitis. Whole-study findings and limits: What appeared characteristic of ankylosing spondylitis blood was a TCR beta motif of under 10 highly homologous variants.

This clonotype was picked up many times. Antigen specificity is unknown. This CDR3 contains 18 residues. V lost 4 bases, J lost 2 bases, and 16 bases stayed unmatched. The germline V gene encodes CDR1 DFQATT and CDR2 SNEGSKA (reference sequence). Each CDR3 protein gets one entry after TCRdb re-called the 5' RACE reads with MiXCR. The repertoire consists of 450,000 to 550,000 distinct CDR3 sequences, with roughly 5.3% occurring once and the leading ten covering roughly 3.2%. Sequencing input: blood, either unsorted or a sorted T cell fraction (not recorded which). This receptor was taken from a male donor with ankylosing spondylitis. The chain is built from TRBV20-1 and TRBJ2-7; the match to TRBD2 covers 11 bases. The CDR3 is CSAINGLAGSLLPYEQYF. The CDR3 nucleotides read TGCAGTGCTATAAACGGACTAGCGGGCTCCCTCTTGCCCTACGAGCAGTACTTC.